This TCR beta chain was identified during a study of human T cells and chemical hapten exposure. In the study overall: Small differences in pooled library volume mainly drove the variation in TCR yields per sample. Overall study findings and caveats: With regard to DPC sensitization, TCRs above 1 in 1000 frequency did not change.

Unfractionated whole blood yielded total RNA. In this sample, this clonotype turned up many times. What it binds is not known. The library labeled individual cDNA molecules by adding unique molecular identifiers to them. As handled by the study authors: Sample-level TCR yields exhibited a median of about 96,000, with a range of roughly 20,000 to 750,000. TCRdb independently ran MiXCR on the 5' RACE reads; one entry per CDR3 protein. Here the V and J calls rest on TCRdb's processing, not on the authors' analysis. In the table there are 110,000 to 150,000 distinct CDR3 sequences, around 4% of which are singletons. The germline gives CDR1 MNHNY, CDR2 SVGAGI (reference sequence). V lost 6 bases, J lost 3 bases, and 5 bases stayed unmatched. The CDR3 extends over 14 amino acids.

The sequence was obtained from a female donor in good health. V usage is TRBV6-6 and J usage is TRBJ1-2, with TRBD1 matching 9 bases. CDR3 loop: CASRPGQGHYGYTF. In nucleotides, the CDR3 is TGTGCCAGCAGACCGGGACAGGGCCACTATGGCTACACCTTC.